This T cell receptor (beta chain) was retrieved from a study of blood T cells in healthy people across ages. Trimming removed 3 bases at V and 4 bases at J, with 11 bases between. The CDR3 contains 14 residues. The germline CDR1 and CDR2 sequences are SGHTA and FQGTGA. Findings of the study overall: Per million T cells, the diversity of TCR beta decreased roughly linearly as age advanced.

Through a sample-barcoded 5' primer and a J-beta primer mix, a second PCR was run for about 7 to 12 cycles. Every cDNA molecule carried a tag from a template-switch adaptor bearing 12 random nucleotides. TCRdb reprocessed the 5' RACE reads with MiXCR, giving one entry per CDR3 protein. The sample contains 1 million or so distinct CDR3 sequences, 40% to 45% of which appear only once. Concerning this clonotype: Its target is unknown.

This sequence originates from an older woman in good health. The chain uses TRBV7-3 and TRBJ2-3; D ambiguous. The sequenced material came from blood. The chain's CDR3 is CASSLVGPSDTQYF. In nucleotides, the CDR3 is TGTGCCAGCAGCTTGGTCGGTCCCTCAGATACGCAGTATTTT.